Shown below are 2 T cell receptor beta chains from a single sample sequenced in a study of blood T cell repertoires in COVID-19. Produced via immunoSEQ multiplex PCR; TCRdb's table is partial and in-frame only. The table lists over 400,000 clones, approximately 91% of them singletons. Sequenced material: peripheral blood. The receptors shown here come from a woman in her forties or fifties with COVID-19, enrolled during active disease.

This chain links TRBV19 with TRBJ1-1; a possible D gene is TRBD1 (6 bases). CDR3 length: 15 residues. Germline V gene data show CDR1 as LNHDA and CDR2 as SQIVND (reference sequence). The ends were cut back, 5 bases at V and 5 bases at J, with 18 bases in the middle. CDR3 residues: CASSLRTEGITEAFF. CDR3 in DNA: TGTGCCAGTAGTCTAAGGACAGAGGGGATAACTGAAGCTTTCTTT.

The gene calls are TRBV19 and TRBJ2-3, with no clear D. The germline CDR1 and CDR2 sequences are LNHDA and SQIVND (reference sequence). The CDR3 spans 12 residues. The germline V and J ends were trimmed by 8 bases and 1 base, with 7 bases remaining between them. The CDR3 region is CASGSRTDTQYF. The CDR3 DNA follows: TGTGCCAGTGGCAGTCGCACAGATACGCAGTATTTT.